This T cell receptor (beta chain) derives from a study of identical twins. Whole-study findings and limits: Among out-of-frame alpha sequences shared by twins, low generation probability occurred in excess. Insertion counts were lower in abundant cord blood beta clonotypes, a trend that memory repertoires did not show.

Only a few counts were recorded for this clonotype. Its antigen is not identified. One entry per CDR3 protein, called by TCRdb with MiXCR from the 5' RACE reads. The sample has under 300,000 distinct CDR3 sequences; over 13% are singletons. This TCR came from a woman in her late teens or twenties in good health. What was sequenced was memory (CD45RO+) T cells sorted from blood.

CDR3 DNA sequence: TGCGCCAGCAGCCAACCCCTGGAGTGGGGACGGCCCTACGAGCAGTACTTC. Translation: CASSQPLEWGRPYEQYF. The genes are TRBV5-1 and TRBJ2-7; tentatively, D is TRBD1 or TRBD2 (5 bases each). In germline, CDR1 is SGHRS, CDR2 YFSETQ. There are 17 residues in the CDR3. Deletions cut 4 bases from V and 2 bases from J, with 22 bases between.